This TCR beta chain was found in a study of monozygotic twins with inflammatory bowel disease. The CDR3 contains 16 residues. Germline V gives CDR1 MGHRA, CDR2 YSYEKL. Study observations and caveats: IBD patients had lower TCRbeta diversity (inverse Simpson) than healthy co-twins.

Every TCR library drew on about 4,000 ng of total RNA. TCRdb re-called the 5' RACE reads, yielding one record per CDR3 amino acid sequence without DNA. The sample table includes roughly 140,000 distinct CDR3 sequences. With respect to this clonotype: Its matching antigen is unknown.

The sequence was obtained from a human donor with ulcerative colitis or Crohn's disease, or a healthy co-twin of an affected twin (not recorded which). Sequenced input: blood. This chain connects TRBV4-1 to TRBJ1-4. The CDR3: CASSQGWGQADEKLFF.